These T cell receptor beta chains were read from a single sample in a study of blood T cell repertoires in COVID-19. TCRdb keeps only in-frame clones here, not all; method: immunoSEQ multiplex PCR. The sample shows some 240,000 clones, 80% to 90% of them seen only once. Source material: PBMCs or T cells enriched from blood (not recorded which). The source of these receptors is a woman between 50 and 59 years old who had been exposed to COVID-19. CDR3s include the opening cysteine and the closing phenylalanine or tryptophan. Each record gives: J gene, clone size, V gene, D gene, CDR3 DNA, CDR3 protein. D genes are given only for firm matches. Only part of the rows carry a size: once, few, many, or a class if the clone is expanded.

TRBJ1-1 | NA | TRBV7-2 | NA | TGTGCCAGCAGCTACCCGGGGATCACTGAAGCTTTCTTT | CASSYPGITEAFF
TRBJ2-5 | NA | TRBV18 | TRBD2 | TGTGCCAGCTCACCGCAGCGGGGGGCCGAAGAGACCCAGTACTTC | CASSPQRGAEETQYF
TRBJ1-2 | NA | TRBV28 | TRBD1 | TGTGCCAGCAGTTTATCCGGGACAGGGGGCGCGGGGGGTAGCGGCTACACCTTC | CASSLSGTGGAGGSGYTF
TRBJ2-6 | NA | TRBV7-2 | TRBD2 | TGTGCCAGCAGCTGGGTCTGGGCGGGGGACTCTGGGGCCAACGTCCTGACTTTC | CASSWVWAGDSGANVLTF
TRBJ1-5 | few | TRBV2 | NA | TGTGCCAGCAGTGAAAGGAGCCAGAATCAGCCCCAGCATTTT | CASSERSQNQPQHF
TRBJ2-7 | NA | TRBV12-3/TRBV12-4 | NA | TGTGCCAGCAGTCGGGGGGCTCGAGAGCAGTACTTC | CASSRGAREQYF
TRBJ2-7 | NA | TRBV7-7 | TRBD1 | TGTGCCAGCAGCCAAGGGACAGGAGAATACGAGCAGTACTTC | CASSQGTGEYEQYF
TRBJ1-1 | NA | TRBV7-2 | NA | TGTGCCAGCAGCTTCACTCCTTCGACAGGCTCTGAAGCTTTCTTT | CASSFTPSTGSEAFF
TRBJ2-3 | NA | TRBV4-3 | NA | TGCGCCAGCAGCCAAGGCGGTGGGGGGGGCAGCACAGATACGCAGTATTTT | CASSQGGGGGSTDTQYF
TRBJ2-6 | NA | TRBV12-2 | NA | TGTGCAAGTCGCTTAGATTTACATATCAGCGGGCGGGGGGATCGCTCTGGGGCCAACGTCCTGACTTTC | CASRLDLHISGRGDRSGANVLTF
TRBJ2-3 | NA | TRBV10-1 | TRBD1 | TGCGCCAGCAGTGAGTCGCTAGAGGGGGCCGGGACAGATACGCAGTATTTT | CASSESLEGAGTDTQYF
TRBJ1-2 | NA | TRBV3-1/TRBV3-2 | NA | TGTGCCAGCATGGGAGGCCTGTATGGCTACACCTTC | CASMGGLYGYTF
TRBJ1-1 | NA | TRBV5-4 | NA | TGTGCCAGCAGCTCGACAGTCATGAACACTGAAGCTTTCTTT | CASSSTVMNTEAFF